What follows are 12 T cell receptor beta chains derived from one specimen sequenced in a study of patients and donors after allogeneic stem cell transplantation. Via MiXCR, TCRdb re-called the RT-PCR reads, giving one row per CDR3 protein. Here the sample spans some 880,000 distinct CDR3 sequences, approximately 18% being singletons. Sequencing was done on a sample of blood, either unsorted or a sorted T cell fraction (not recorded which). These receptors were taken from a human donor who was either an allogeneic HSCT recipient or a stem cell or donor lymphocyte infusion donor (not recorded which). It is not recorded whose cells these are; they may come from a transplant donor.

The rearrangement links TRBV6-2 or TRBV6-3 to TRBJ2-1, with D possibly being TRBD1 (5 bases). CDR1 MNHEY and CDR2 SVGEGT come from the germline V gene. V was cut by 5 bases and J by 7 bases, with 18 bases left in between. The CDR3 runs to 15 residues. This CDR3 is CASSPRANSRNEQFF. The DNA for the CDR3 is TGTGCCAGCAGTCCCAGGGCCAATTCCAGGAATGAGCAGTTCTTC.

This clonotype has more than one count but fewer than ten. V is TRBV20-1 and J is TRBJ2-2; 8 positions match TRBD1. This CDR3 is 17 amino acids long. V was pared by 1 base and J by 5 bases, with 12 bases of the junction left unmatched. CDR1 DFQATT and CDR2 SNEGSKA come from the germline V gene (reference sequence). This CDR3 is CSARVVRRDRSTGELFF. CDR3 DNA sequence: TGCAGTGCTAGAGTGGTGCGCCGGGACAGGAGTACCGGGGAGCTGTTTTTT.

The CDR3 DNA sequence: TGTGCCAGTAGTATCGGCGACCGATATAACTATGGCTACACCTTC. It translates to CASSIGDRYNYGYTF. V usage is TRBV19 and J usage is TRBJ1-2; D is unclear. V was cut by 3 bases and J by 1 base, with 12 bases left in between. Germline CDR1 is LNHDA and CDR2 is SQIVND (reference sequence). The CDR3 is made up of 15 amino acids.

CDR3 in amino acids: CASSKSTGTKNTGELFF. CDR3 bases: TGTGCCAGCAGCAAATCAACCGGGACAAAGAACACCGGGGAGCTGTTTTTT. This chain uses TRBV27 with TRBJ2-2; a weak D match, TRBD1 (6 bases). Per the germline V gene, CDR1 is MNHEY and CDR2 is SMNVEV (reference sequence). The CDR3 contains 17 residues. V was clipped by 6 bases and J by 1 base, with 18 bases between them.

This clonotype was observed at least ten times. The genes are TRBV29-1 and TRBJ2-1; 14 bases match TRBD2. This CDR3 has 15 residues. Trimming removed 4 bases from V and 7 bases from J; junction bases left unmatched: 6. The germline CDR1 and CDR2 sequences are SQVTM and ANQGSEA. For the CDR3, the DNA is TGCAGCGTTGCGTTACGACTAGCGGGAGGGAATGAGCAGTTCTTC. This encodes CSVALRLAGGNEQFF.

The V and J genes are TRBV12-3 or TRBV12-4 and TRBJ2-3; TRBD1 aligns across 10 bases. V dropped 5 bases and J dropped 1; count of bases not matched to a gene: 9. The length of the CDR3 is 17 residues. CDR3 DNA sequence: TGTGCCAGCAGTCCACCGGGACAGGGGCACGGCACAGATACGCAGTATTTT. It yields the protein CASSPPGQGHGTDTQYF.

The V gene is TRBV7-9, the J gene TRBJ1-5; D gene unclear. Germline CDR1 is SEHNR and CDR2 is FQNEAQ (reference sequence). V was cut by 5 bases and J by 9 bases, with 11 bases left in between. The length of the CDR3 is 12 residues. The DNA of the CDR3 is TGTGCCAGCAGCACCCCCCAAGCGCCCCAGCATTTT. This sequence encodes CASSTPQAPQHF.

In its sample, this clonotype was seen a few times. Here the CDR3 reads CASSQEKLMNTEAFF. The DNA for the CDR3 is TGCGCCAGCAGCCAAGAAAAACTGATGAACACTGAAGCTTTCTTT. This chain joins TRBV4-1 and TRBJ1-1; D unclear. Germline V gene lookup returns CDR1 MGHRA and CDR2 YSYEKL. The germline V and J ends were trimmed by 0 bases and 0 bases, with 8 bases remaining between them. The CDR3 loop spans 15 amino acids.

This clonotype was seen a handful of times. The chain has TRBV30 and TRBJ2-1; D ambiguous. Trimming cost V 4 bases and J 10 bases, with 17 bases left between them. This CDR3 region has 13 residues. Germline-derived CDR1 and CDR2 are GTSNPN and SVGIG (reference sequence). DNA of the CDR3: TGTGCCTGGACTTCCTACGGAGCGAACGAGCAGTTCTTC. It translates to CAWTSYGANEQFF.

The chain employs TRBV29-1 and TRBJ2-2, with D unclear. The CDR3 runs to 13 residues. V was trimmed by 3 bases and J by 4 bases, leaving 9 bases between them. Germline V CDR1 and CDR2: SQVTM, ANQGSEA. CDR3 nucleotide sequence: TGCAGCGTTGAGAGGTTTGGCACCGGGGAGCTGTTTTTT. Its translation: CSVERFGTGELFF.

This clonotype has just a few counts. The chain uses TRBV20-1 and TRBJ1-1; TRBD1 agrees at 8 bases. The CDR3 spans 13 residues. Germline trimming cut 5 bases from V and 6 bases from J; bases unmatched to any gene: 8. The germline V gene has CDR1 DFQATT and CDR2 SNEGSKA (reference sequence). As DNA, the CDR3 is TGCAGTGCTTTCAGGGGGCAGTACTCTGAAGCTTTCTTT. The encoded protein is CSAFRGQYSEAFF.

This clonotype was detected only a few times. The chain recombines TRBV25-1 with TRBJ2-2; D might be TRBD1 or TRBD2, each matching 5 bases. The CDR3 sequence is 15 residues long. V was cut by 4 bases and J by 4 bases, with 13 bases left in between. CDR1 and CDR2 (germline): MGHDK, SYGVNS. CDR3 amino acids: CASSAAGSITGELFF. DNA of the CDR3: TGTGCCAGCAGTGCCGCAGGGAGTATCACCGGGGAGCTGTTTTTT.